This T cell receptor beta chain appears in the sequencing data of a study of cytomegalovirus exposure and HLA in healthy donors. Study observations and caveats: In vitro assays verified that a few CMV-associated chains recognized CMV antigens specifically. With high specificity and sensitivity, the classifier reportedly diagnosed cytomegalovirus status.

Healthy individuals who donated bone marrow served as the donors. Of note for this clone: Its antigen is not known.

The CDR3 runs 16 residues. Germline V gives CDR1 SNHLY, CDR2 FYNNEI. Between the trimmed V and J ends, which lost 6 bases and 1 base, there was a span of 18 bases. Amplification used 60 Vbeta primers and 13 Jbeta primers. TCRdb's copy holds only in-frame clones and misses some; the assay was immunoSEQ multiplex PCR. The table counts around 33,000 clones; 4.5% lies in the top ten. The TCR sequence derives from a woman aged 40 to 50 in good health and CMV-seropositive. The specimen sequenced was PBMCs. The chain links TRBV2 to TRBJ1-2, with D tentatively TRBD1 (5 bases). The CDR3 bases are TGTGCCAGCAGCCCCGAGGGAGGGGTCAGTAACTATGGCTACACCTTC. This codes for CASSPEGGVSNYGYTF.